The TCR beta chain described here comes from a study of blood T cell repertoires in COVID-19. Study-wide context: Sites across the United States, Italy and Spain contributed samples from acute and convalescent COVID-19.

In the source study's methods: Reference gene primers were amplified, and this amplification served to estimate nucleated cell counts. The assay was immunoSEQ multiplex PCR, and TCRdb's table has in-frame clones only and misses some. The V and J calls and the clone size are those of that table, but D and trimming were determined from the DNA. Of about 440,000 clones listed, approximately 90% are singletons. With V trimmed by 8 bases and J by 4 bases, 8 bases remained unmatched. CDR1 is LNHNV and CDR2 is YYDKDF in the germline V gene (reference sequence). The CDR3 contains 13 residues. What was sequenced was peripheral blood. This chain connects TRBV15 to TRBJ2-7, with TRBD2 matching over 7 bases. This sequence originates from a woman in her forties or fifties with COVID-19, enrolled during active disease. The CDR3 loop reads CATQRGRGYEQYF. The CDR3 DNA reads as TGTGCCACCCAGCGGGGACGTGGGTACGAGCAGTACTTC.